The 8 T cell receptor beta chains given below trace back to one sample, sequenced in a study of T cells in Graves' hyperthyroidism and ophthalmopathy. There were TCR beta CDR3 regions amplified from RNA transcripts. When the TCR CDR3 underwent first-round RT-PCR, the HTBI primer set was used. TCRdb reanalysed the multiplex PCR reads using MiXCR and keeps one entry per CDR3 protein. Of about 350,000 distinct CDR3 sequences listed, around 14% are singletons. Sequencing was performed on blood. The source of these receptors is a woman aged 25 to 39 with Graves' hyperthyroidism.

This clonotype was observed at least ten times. CDR3 in amino acids: CSAGLAGGPFTDTQYF. The CDR3 DNA reads TGCAGTGCGGGACTAGCGGGAGGGCCCTTCACAGATACGCAGTATTTT. This rearrangement joins TRBV20-1 to TRBJ2-3; 16 nucleotides agree with TRBD2. Germline CDR1 DFQATT, CDR2 SNEGSKA (reference sequence). The CDR3 sequence is 16 residues long. Trimming at V came to 6 bases and at J to 2 bases, leaving 5 bases not matched to a gene.

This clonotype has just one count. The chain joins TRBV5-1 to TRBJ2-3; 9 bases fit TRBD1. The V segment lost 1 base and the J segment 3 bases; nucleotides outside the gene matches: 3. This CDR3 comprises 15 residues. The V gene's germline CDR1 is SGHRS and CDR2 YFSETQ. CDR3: CASSLTGGETDTQYF. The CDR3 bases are TGCGCCAGCAGCTTGACAGGGGGCGAGACAGATACGCAGTATTTT.

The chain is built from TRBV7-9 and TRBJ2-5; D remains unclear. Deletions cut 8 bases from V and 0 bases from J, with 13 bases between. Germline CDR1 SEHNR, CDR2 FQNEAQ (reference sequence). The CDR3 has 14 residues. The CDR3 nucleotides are TGTGCCAGCTCTTTGGCGGTTCACCAAGAGACCCAGTACTTC. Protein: CASSLAVHQETQYF.

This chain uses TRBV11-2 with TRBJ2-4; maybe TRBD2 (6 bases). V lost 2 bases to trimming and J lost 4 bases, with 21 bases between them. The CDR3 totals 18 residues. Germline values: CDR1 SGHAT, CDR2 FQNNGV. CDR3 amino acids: CASSLFTVIGAGKNIQYF. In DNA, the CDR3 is TGTGCCAGCAGCTTATTTACGGTGATAGGTGCGGGGAAAAACATTCAGTACTTC.

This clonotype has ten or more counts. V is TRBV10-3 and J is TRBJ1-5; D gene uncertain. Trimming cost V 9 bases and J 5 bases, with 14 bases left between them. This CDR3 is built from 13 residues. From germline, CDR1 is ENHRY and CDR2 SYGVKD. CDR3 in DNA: TGTGCCATTACCGGGTCGAGGGATCAGCCCCAGCATTTT. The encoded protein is CAITGSRDQPQHF.

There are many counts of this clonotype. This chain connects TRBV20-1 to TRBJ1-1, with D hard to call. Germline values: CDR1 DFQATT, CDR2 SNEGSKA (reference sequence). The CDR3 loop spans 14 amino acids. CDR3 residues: CRVDQPTRNTEAFF. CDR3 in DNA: TGCAGGGTCGATCAACCGACCAGGAACACTGAAGCTTTCTTT.

The CDR3 DNA sequence: TGTGCCAGCGGACTGTTAGGGGCATCCGGGGAGCTGTTTTTT. Encoded protein: CASGLLGASGELFF. The rearrangement uses TRBV12-3 or TRBV12-4 and TRBJ2-2; D may be TRBD1 or TRBD2 (5 bases each). This CDR3 has 14 residues. V shed 8 bases and J shed 6 bases, with 16 bases lying between them.

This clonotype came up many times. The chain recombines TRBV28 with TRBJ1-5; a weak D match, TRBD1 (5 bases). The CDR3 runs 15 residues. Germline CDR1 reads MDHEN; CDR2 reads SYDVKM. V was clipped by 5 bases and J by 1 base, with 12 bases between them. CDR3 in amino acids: CASSPLGGSNQPQHF. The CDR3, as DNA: TGTGCCAGCAGTCCCCTCGGGGGGAGCAATCAGCCCCAGCATTTT.